This T cell receptor (beta chain) was identified in a study of cytomegalovirus exposure and HLA in healthy donors. Study findings and constraints: Many donors carried some public TCRs, although rarity characterized most TCR sequences.

This clone appeared a single time. Its antigen is still unknown. The PCR had 60 Vbeta and 13 Jbeta primers. Sequencing was performed with immunoSEQ multiplex PCR; in TCRdb, only in-frame clones are kept and a portion is missing. The repertoire consists of about 170,000 clones, with around 80% occurring once and the leading ten covering around 0.71%. V dropped 5 bases and J dropped 0 bases, with 12 bases sitting between them. CDR1 is SGDLS, CDR2 YYNGEE, per germline. The CDR3 spans 15 residues. The TCR was taken from a female donor in good health and CMV-seronegative. V usage is TRBV9 and J usage is TRBJ2-1, with D possibly being TRBD1 (5 bases). Sequencing was done on a sample of PBMCs. The CDR3 protein is CASSLGASSYNEQFF. In DNA, the CDR3 is TGTGCCAGCAGTCTAGGGGCAAGCTCCTACAATGAGCAGTTCTTC. The entire variable domain, with the rest obtained from reference TRBV9 and TRBJ2-1, is as follows: DSGVTQTPKHLITATGQRVTLRCSPRSGDLSVYWYQQSLDQGLQFLIQYYNGEERAKGNILERFSAQQFPDLHSELNLSSLELGDSALYFCASSLGASSYNEQFFGPGTRLTVL.